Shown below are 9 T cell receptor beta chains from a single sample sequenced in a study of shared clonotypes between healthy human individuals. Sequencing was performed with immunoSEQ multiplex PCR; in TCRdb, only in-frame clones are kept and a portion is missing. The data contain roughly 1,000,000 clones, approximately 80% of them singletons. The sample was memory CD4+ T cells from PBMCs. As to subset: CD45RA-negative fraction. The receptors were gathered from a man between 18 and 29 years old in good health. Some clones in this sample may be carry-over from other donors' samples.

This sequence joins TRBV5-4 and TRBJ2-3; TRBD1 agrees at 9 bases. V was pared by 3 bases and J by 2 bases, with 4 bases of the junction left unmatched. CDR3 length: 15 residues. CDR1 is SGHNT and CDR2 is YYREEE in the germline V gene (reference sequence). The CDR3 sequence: CASSSRTGATDTQYF. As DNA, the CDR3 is TGTGCCAGCAGCTCACGGACAGGGGCCACAGATACGCAGTATTTT.

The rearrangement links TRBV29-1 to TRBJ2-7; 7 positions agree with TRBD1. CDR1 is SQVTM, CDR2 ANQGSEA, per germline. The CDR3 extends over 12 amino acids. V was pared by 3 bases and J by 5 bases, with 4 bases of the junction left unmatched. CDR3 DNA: TGCAGCGTTGACCGACAGGGTGACGAGCAGTACTTC. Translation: CSVDRQGDEQYF.

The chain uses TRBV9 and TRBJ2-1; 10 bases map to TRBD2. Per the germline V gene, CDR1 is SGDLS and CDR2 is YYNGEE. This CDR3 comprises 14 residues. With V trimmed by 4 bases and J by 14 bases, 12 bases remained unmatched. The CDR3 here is CASSPHETSGNKFF. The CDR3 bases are TGTGCCAGCAGCCCCCACGAAACTAGCGGGAACAAGTTCTTC.

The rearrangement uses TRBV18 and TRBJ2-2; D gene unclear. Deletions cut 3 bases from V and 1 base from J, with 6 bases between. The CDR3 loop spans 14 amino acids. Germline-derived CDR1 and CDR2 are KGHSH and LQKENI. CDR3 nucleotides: TGTGCCAGCTCACCTACGATGAACACCGGGGAGCTGTTTTTT. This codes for CASSPTMNTGELFF.

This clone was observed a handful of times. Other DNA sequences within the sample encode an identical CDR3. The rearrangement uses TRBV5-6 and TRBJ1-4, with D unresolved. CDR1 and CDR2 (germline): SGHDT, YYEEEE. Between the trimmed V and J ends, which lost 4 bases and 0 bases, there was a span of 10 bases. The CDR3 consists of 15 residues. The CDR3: CASSTTGSTNEKLFF. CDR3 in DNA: TGTGCCAGCAGCACAACGGGGTCAACTAATGAAAAACTGTTTTTT. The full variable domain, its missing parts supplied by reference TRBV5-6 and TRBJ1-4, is DAGVTQSPTHLIKTRGQQVTLRCSPKSGHDTVSWYQQALGQGPQFIFQYYEEEERQRGNFPDRFSGHQFPNYSSELNVNALLLGDSALYLCASSTTGSTNEKLFFGSGTQLSVL.

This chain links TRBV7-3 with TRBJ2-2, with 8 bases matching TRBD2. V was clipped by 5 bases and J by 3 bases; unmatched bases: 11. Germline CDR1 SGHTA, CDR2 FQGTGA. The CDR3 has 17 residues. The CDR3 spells CASSPRGGAFDTGELFF. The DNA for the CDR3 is TGTGCCAGCAGCCCCCGGGGGGGCGCGTTCGACACCGGGGAGCTGTTTTTT.

CDR3 amino acids: CASSSVGMAADTQYF. The DNA for the CDR3 is TGCGCCAGCAGCTCCGTAGGAATGGCGGCAGATACGCAGTATTTT. This sequence joins TRBV5-1 and TRBJ2-3; D is ambiguous. This CDR3 is 15 amino acids long. V was clipped by 3 bases and J by 4 bases, with 15 bases between them. Germline V gene lookup returns CDR1 SGHRS and CDR2 YFSETQ.

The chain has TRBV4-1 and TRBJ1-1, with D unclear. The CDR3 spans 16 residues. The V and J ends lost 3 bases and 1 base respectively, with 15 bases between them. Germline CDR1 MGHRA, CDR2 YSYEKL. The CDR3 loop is CASSHDSRTGNTEAFF. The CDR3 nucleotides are TGCGCCAGCAGCCACGACTCCCGGACGGGGAACACTGAAGCTTTCTTT.

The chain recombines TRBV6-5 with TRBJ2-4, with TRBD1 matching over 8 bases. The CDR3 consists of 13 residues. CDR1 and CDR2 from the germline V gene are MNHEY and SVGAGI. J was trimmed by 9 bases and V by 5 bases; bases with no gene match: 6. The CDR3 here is CASSQRQGSIQYF. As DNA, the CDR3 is TGTGCCAGCAGTCAGAGACAGGGGAGCATTCAGTACTTC.